Below, one T cell receptor (beta chain) is given with its context. What it binds is not known. The time point here: late sampling 161 to 241 days after vaccination in a few convalescent patients. Regarding treatment: roughly 10-day PBMC culture with coronavirus spike peptide pools or control peptides (ViraFEST assay). Negative selection purified CD4+ T cells after less than 11 days of culture. The data are from a study of vaccination and CD4 T cells after COVID-19. Study-wide results and limits: The appearance of a median approximately 85% of reactive clones in convalescent patients occurred only post-vaccination.

CDR3 length: 16 amino acids. The germline V gene encodes CDR1 SGHNT and CDR2 YENEEA. V gave up 1 base and J gave up 4 bases, with 14 bases separating them. With the Oncomine TCR Beta short-read assay, DNA from cultured CD4+ T cells was sequenced. Using the QIAamp micro DNA kit, genomic DNA was extracted from the CD4+ T cells that had been cultured. Each CDR3 protein gets one entry after TCRdb re-called the PCR reads with MiXCR. The data hold around 15,000 distinct CDR3 sequences, with around 50% observed a single time. This sequence was found in a human donor who had recovered from COVID-19. The V call is TRBV11-3, the J call TRBJ2-1, with D possibly matching TRBD2 (5 bases). The input for sequencing was CD4+ T cells from blood, cultured in vitro, taken about 7 months after SARS-CoV-2 vaccination. The CDR3 spells CASSLAGTNPYNEQFF. Here the CDR3 DNA reads TGTGCCAGCAGCTTAGCGGGAACAAACCCTTACAATGAGCAGTTCTTC.